The rows below give T cell receptor beta chains drawn from one sample of a study of cytomegalovirus exposure and HLA in healthy donors. TCRdb keeps only in-frame clones here, not all; method: immunoSEQ multiplex PCR. The sample carries some 160,000 clones, under 85% recorded once. The sample comprised PBMCs. These receptors were taken from a woman aged 18-29 years in good health and CMV-seropositive. Both conserved end residues are part of each CDR3. D genes are given only for firm matches. Clone size appears in some rows only: once, few, many, or a class for an expanded clone.

DNA	CDR3	size	V	J	D
TGTGCCAGCAGCTTGGGCGGGGGCAATCAGCCCCAGCATTTT	CASSLGGGNQPQHF	.	TRBV5-4	TRBJ1-5	.
TGTGCCAGCAGCGTCGGTGATACGCAGTATTTT	CASSVGDTQYF	.	TRBV9	TRBJ2-3	.
TGCGCCAGCAGCCAAGGAGGGCCCAACACTGAAGCTTTCTTT	CASSQGGPNTEAFF	.	TRBV5-1	TRBJ1-1	.
TGTGCCAGCAGCTTAGGACAGGGGGTCGAGCAGTACTTC	CASSLGQGVEQYF	.	TRBV7-9	TRBJ2-7	TRBD1
TGTGCCTGGAGTCAACAGGGCTACGAGCAGTACTTC	CAWSQQGYEQYF	.	TRBV30	TRBJ2-7	.
TGTGCCAGCAGCCAACGAAGTCGGGGTGAGAATTCACCCCTCCACTTT	CASSQRSRGENSPLHF	.	TRBV4-2	TRBJ1-6	.
TGCAGCGTCGGGCTGGCGGGGGGGTTTCTGGCTACGCAGTATTTT	CSVGLAGGFLATQYF	.	TRBV29-1	TRBJ2-3	TRBD2
TGTGCCAGCAGCTTGGGTAGCAACTATGGCTACACCTTC	CASSLGSNYGYTF	.	TRBV5-6	TRBJ1-2	.
TGTGCCAGCAGCCCTACAGGGGAGCGTGGCTACACCTTC	CASSPTGERGYTF	few	TRBV28	TRBJ1-2	TRBD1
TGTGCCAGCTCAATTCTCGGCGGGGGGGTCAGTTCCTACAATGAGCAGTTCTTC	CASSILGGGVSSYNEQFF	.	TRBV18	TRBJ2-1	TRBD2
TGTGCCAGCAGTGAACCCGACTCGTACGAGCAGTACTTC	CASSEPDSYEQYF	large	TRBV25-1	TRBJ2-7	.
TGTGCCAGCAGCGACTACGTGGGAGATACGCAGTATTTT	CASSDYVGDTQYF	few	TRBV7-3	TRBJ2-3	.
TGTGCCAGCAGCTTTAGCACAGGGGACTACGAGCAGTACTTC	CASSFSTGDYEQYF	few	TRBV7-6	TRBJ2-7	TRBD1
TGTGCCATCAGTGTGGGCGGGGGCGCTGAAGCTTTCTTT	CAISVGGGAEAFF	.	TRBV10-3	TRBJ1-1	.
TGTGCCACCAGCAGAGAAGCGGGGGGGGTCCAAGAGACCCAGTACTTC	CATSREAGGVQETQYF	few	TRBV15	TRBJ2-5	TRBD2
TGCGCCAGCAGCCCTGGACAGGGGACGACCGGCGAGCAGTACTTC	CASSPGQGTTGEQYF	.	TRBV5-1	TRBJ2-7	TRBD1
TGTGCCATCAGTGTCGTGGGACAGGGGTTGAATGGCTACACCTTC	CAISVVGQGLNGYTF	.	TRBV10-3	TRBJ1-2	TRBD1
TGTGCCACCTCTGAAGGACAGGGTGGGGAGACCCAGTACTTC	CATSEGQGGETQYF	.	TRBV19	TRBJ2-5	TRBD1
TGTGCCAGCAAACTCGACAGGATCCCTGGAAACACCATATATTTT	CASKLDRIPGNTIYF	.	TRBV19	TRBJ1-3	.
TGTGCCATCAGTGCCAGATGGACTGATCATGAAAAACTGTTTTTT	CAISARWTDHEKLFF	.	TRBV10-3	TRBJ1-4	.
TGTGCCAGCAGCCCGACAGGGGGGAACACCGGGGAGCTGTTTTTT	CASSPTGGNTGELFF	.	TRBV6-5	TRBJ2-2	TRBD1
TGTGCCAGCAGCTTACAGGGGCCCGGACTCAGCTCCTATAATTCACCCCTCCACTTT	CASSLQGPGLSSYNSPLHF	few	TRBV7-3	TRBJ1-6	.
TGCAGCGGGGACAGGGGGCGTTATAGGTACTTC	CSGDRGRYRYF	few	TRBV29-1	TRBJ2-4	TRBD1
TGCAGTTTACAGGGAGCGACCCAGTACTTC	CSLQGATQYF	.	TRBV20-1	TRBJ2-5	.
TGTGCCAGCAGCGCGGGACAGGGGGTTTCCTACGAGCAGTACTTC	CASSAGQGVSYEQYF	.	TRBV5-4	TRBJ2-7	TRBD1
TGCAGCGTTGCTTCGAGCGGGGGGCCCTGGGCCAAAAACATTCAGTACTTC	CSVASSGGPWAKNIQYF	few	TRBV29-1	TRBJ2-4	TRBD2